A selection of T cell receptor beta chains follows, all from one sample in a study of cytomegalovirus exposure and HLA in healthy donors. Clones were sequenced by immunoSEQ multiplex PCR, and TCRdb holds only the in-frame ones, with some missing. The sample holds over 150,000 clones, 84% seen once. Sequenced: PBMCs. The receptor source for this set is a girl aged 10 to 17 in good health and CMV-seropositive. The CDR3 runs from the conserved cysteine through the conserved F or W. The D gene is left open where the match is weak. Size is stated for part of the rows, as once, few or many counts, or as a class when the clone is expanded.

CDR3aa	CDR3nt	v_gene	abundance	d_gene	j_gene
CASSVFAGGLNEQFF	TGTGCCAGCAGCGTGTTTGCGGGGGGGCTGAATGAGCAGTTCTTC	TRBV11-3	few	TRBD2	TRBJ2-1
CASSLARGGGNTEAFF	TGTGCCAGCAGCTTAGCGAGGGGAGGGGGGAACACTGAAGCTTTCTTT	TRBV7-8	-	-	TRBJ1-1
CASRGLAGMLYNEQFF	TGCGCCAGCAGAGGACTAGCGGGTATGTTATACAATGAGCAGTTCTTC	TRBV4-1	-	TRBD2	TRBJ2-1
CASSLRGGSSYNEQFF	TGTGCCAGCAGCTTGCGGGGGGGGAGCTCCTACAATGAGCAGTTCTTC	TRBV5-1	once	TRBD2	TRBJ2-1
CASSEGGAKNIQYF	TGCGCCAGCAGTGAAGGAGGGGCCAAAAACATTCAGTACTTC	TRBV10-1	once	-	TRBJ2-4
CASSGVHTDTQYF	TGTGCCAGCTCCGGGGTCCACACAGATACGCAGTATTTT	TRBV19	-	-	TRBJ2-3
CASSLGSGNYGYTF	TGTGCCAGCAGCTTAGGCAGTGGCAACTATGGCTACACCTTC	TRBV7-9	-	-	TRBJ1-2
CASSTVLQETQYF	TGTGCCAGCAGTACGGTCCTCCAAGAGACCCAGTACTTC	TRBV6-6	-	-	TRBJ2-5
CASSRGDETQYF	TGTGCCAGCAGTCGGGGGGACGAGACCCAGTACTTC	TRBV6-6	-	TRBD2	TRBJ2-5
CAISPGQGAGYGYTF	TGTGCCATCAGTCCCGGGCAGGGGGCAGGGTATGGCTACACCTTC	TRBV10-3	-	TRBD1	TRBJ1-2
CASSQGVTNTEAFF	TGCGCCAGCAGCCAAGGAGTTACGAACACTGAAGCTTTCTTT	TRBV4-1	-	-	TRBJ1-1
CASSMIGDTEAFF	TGTGCCAGCAGCATGATAGGAGACACTGAAGCTTTCTTT	TRBV7-6	-	-	TRBJ1-1
CASSELGLLIGETQYF	TGTGCCAGCAGTGAACTTGGACTCCTCATTGGGGAGACCCAGTACTTC	TRBV6-4	few	-	TRBJ2-5
CASSDQGRSSPLHF	TGTGCCAGCAGTGACCAGGGCCGAAGTTCACCCCTCCACTTT	TRBV25-1	-	-	TRBJ1-6
CASSVASGGLNSYNEQFF	TGTGCCAGCAGCGTAGCCAGCGGGGGCCTAAATTCCTACAATGAGCAGTTCTTC	TRBV9	-	TRBD2	TRBJ2-1
CASSPTGFGNQPQHF	TGTGCCAGCAGTCCGACAGGGTTTGGCAATCAGCCCCAGCATTTT	TRBV6-5	-	TRBD1	TRBJ1-5
CASSLGRVAYRGNTIYF	TGCGCCAGCAGCCTCGGGCGGGTGGCATATCGTGGAAACACCATATATTTT	TRBV4-1	-	-	TRBJ1-3
CASSLPGVPGELFF	TGTGCCAGCAGCTTGCCGGGGGTCCCCGGGGAGCTGTTTTTT	TRBV7-9	-	-	TRBJ2-2
CASSPGRENQPQHF	TGTGCCAGCAGCCCCGGAAGGGAGAATCAGCCCCAGCATTTT	TRBV7-6	-	-	TRBJ1-5
CASKRVAGLYGYTF	TGTGCCAGCAAGAGGGTGGCGGGACTCTATGGCTACACCTTC	TRBV2	-	-	TRBJ1-2
CASSLSLSTDTQYF	TGTGCCAGCAGCTTAAGCCTCAGCACAGATACGCAGTATTTT	TRBV11-2	-	-	TRBJ2-3
CATSRGGTGGETQYF	TGTGCCACCAGCAGGGGTGGGACAGGGGGCGAGACCCAGTACTTC	TRBV15	-	TRBD1	TRBJ2-5
CASGGDRDWETQYF	TGTGCCAGCGGGGGGGACAGGGATTGGGAGACCCAGTACTTC	TRBV2	-	TRBD1	TRBJ2-5
CASSYSRQGNEAFF	TGTGCCAGCAGTTACTCGCGACAGGGTAATGAAGCTTTCTTT	TRBV6-5	-	TRBD1	TRBJ1-1
CASSLFEGRNTEAFF	TGTGCCAGCAGTTTATTTGAGGGCCGAAACACTGAAGCTTTCTTT	TRBV28	-	-	TRBJ1-1
CASSIGTSGRYNEQFF	TGTGCCAGCAGCATCGGGACTAGCGGGCGCTACAATGAGCAGTTCTTC	TRBV9	-	TRBD2	TRBJ2-1
CASSVLEGAGVVNEQFF	TGTGCCAGCAGCGTCCTGGAGGGAGCGGGGGTGGTCAACGAGCAGTTCTTC	TRBV9	-	TRBD2	TRBJ2-1
CASSLDRNYNEQFF	TGTGCCAGCAGCCTGGACAGGAACTACAATGAGCAGTTCTTC	TRBV11-2	-	TRBD1	TRBJ2-1